This entry features one T cell receptor (beta chain) sequence. Its target is unknown. The sample belongs to a study of shared clonotypes between healthy human individuals. Study overall: Aged 18 to 49, the donors were two women and a few men.

Generated by immunoSEQ multiplex PCR, the TCRdb table keeps only in-frame clones and is missing some. The sample yields roughly 2.4 million clones, about 94% seen once. Findings and caveats of the study: Roughly 5% of naive CD4 clonotypes were shared across a few donors. Blood was the sole source, and tissue repertoires probably differ.

The J segment lost 0 bases and the V segment lost 0 bases, leaving 8 bases of the junction unmatched. Germline CDR1 and CDR2: SGDLS and YYNGEE. The CDR3 extends over 18 amino acids. The sequence came from a man younger than 35 in good health. Sample: naive CD4+ T cells sorted from blood. The subset was: CD45RA+ positively selected. The rearrangement uses TRBV9 and TRBJ2-1; 8 bases match TRBD2. The CDR3 loop is CASSVGTSGLLSYNEQFF. CDR3 DNA sequence: TGTGCCAGCAGCGTAGGAACTAGCGGATTACTCTCCTACAATGAGCAGTTCTTC.